The 30 T cell receptor beta chains below all came from one sample that was sequenced in a study of prognosis after radiotherapy for stage I lung cancer. From genomic DNA, TCR beta CDR3 was amplified by two-round multiplex PCR. Gene-specific primers for each TRBV and TRBJ gene drove first-round PCR. From the multiplex PCR reads, TCRdb called clonotypes with MiXCR, one entry per CDR3 protein. This table has about 13,000 distinct CDR3 sequences, 50% to 65% appearing once. This specimen was PBMCs, taken before or after stereotactic body radiation therapy (not recorded which). All receptors derive from a donor over 45 with non-small cell lung cancer.

The rearrangement uses TRBV6-1 and TRBJ1-2; D perhaps matches TRBD1 (5 bases). Trimming stripped 7 bases from V and 4 bases from J, with 19 bases between. Germline CDR1 and CDR2: MNHNS and SASEGT. The CDR3 loop spans 15 amino acids. The CDR3 here is CASTPGDAGSYGYTF. The DNA for the CDR3 is TGTGCCAGCACCCCGGGGGACGCAGGGAGCTATGGCTACACCTTC.

The rearrangement links TRBV30 to TRBJ2-2; D possibly corresponds to TRBD2 (5 bases). There are 12 residues in the CDR3. Germline CDR1 reads GTSNPN; CDR2 reads SVGIG (reference sequence). Trimming removed 3 bases at V and 5 bases at J, with 7 bases between. CDR3 sequence reads: CAWRRGTGELFF. The DNA for the CDR3 is TGTGCCTGGAGACGGGGAACCGGGGAGCTGTTTTTT.

The J gene is TRBJ2-3, the V gene TRBV28, with D unclear. V lost 6 bases and J 4 bases, leaving 17 bases between the germline ends. The CDR3 consists of 15 residues. Germline V lookup: CDR1 MDHEN, CDR2 SYDVKM. The CDR3 DNA sequence: TGTGCCAGCAGCTCCCCTCGGGTTCATGCAGATACGCAGTATTTT. Its protein product is CASSSPRVHADTQYF.

V is TRBV7-3 and J is TRBJ2-7; no firm D call. Trimming cost V 6 bases and J 4 bases, with 4 bases left between them. The germline V gene has CDR1 SGHTA and CDR2 FQGTGA. This CDR3 is 10 amino acids long. The CDR3 reads CASSNYEQYF. The CDR3 DNA is TGTGCCAGCAGTAATTACGAGCAGTACTTC.

Regarding this clonotype: At one end the junction does not follow the germline gene, possibly because of a read error. The chain uses TRBV9 and TRBJ2-7; 9 bases are a match to TRBD1. The CDR3 spans 14 residues. Germline lookup yields CDR1 SGDLS and CDR2 YYNGEE. CDR3 DNA: TGTGCCAACAGCGTGGACAGGGGATACTACGAGCAGTACTTC. Its protein is CANSVDRGYYEQYF. The full variable domain, completed using reference TRBV9 and TRBJ2-7, is DSGVTQTPKHLITATGQRVTLRCSPRSGDLSVYWYQQSLDQGLQFLIQYYNGEERAKGNILERFSAQQFPDLHSELNLSSLELGDSALYFCANSVDRGYYEQYFGPGTRLTVT.

V and J are TRBV3-1 and TRBJ1-2; D may be TRBD1 (6 bases). Between the trimmed V and J ends, which lost 3 bases and 2 bases, there was a span of 10 bases. This CDR3 region has 14 residues. The germline CDR1 and CDR2 sequences are LGHDT and YNNKEL (reference sequence). CDR3 sequence: CASSHDTGNYGYTF. CDR3 in DNA: TGTGCCAGCAGCCACGACACAGGGAACTATGGCTACACCTTC. The full variable domain, completed using reference TRBV3-1 and TRBJ1-2, is DTAVSQTPKYLVTQMGNDKSIKCEQNLGHDTMYWYKQDSKKFLKIMFSYNNKELIINETVPNRFSPKSPDKAHLNLHINSLELGDSAVYFCASSHDTGNYGYTFGSGTRLTVV.

This clonotype is medium-sized in the sample. V and J are TRBV7-6 and TRBJ2-7, with a possible D match to TRBD2 (7 bases). V was clipped by 1 base and J by 5 bases, with 18 bases between them. This CDR3 has 16 residues. CDR1 SGHVS and CDR2 FNYEAQ come from the germline V gene. CDR3 sequence reads: CASSLEGGGERDEQYF. The CDR3 DNA reads TGTGCCAGCAGCTTAGAGGGAGGGGGGGAGAGGGACGAGCAGTACTTC.

For this clonotype: An end of the junction does not agree with germline; a read error may underlie this. The chain combines TRBV6-5 with TRBJ2-7; D remains unclear. CDR3 length: 11 residues. Germline assignment: CDR1 MNHEY and CDR2 SVGAGI. As DNA, the CDR3 is TGTGCCAGCAGTTCCTCTTACGATCAGTGCTTC. It translates to CASSSSYDQCF.

On this clonotype: One base separates it from a far larger clone, so it is likely a read error. This sequence joins TRBV6-9 and TRBJ2-5; 8 bases line up with TRBD2. The CDR3 is made up of 18 amino acids. V lost 5 bases to trimming and J lost 5 bases; unmatched junction nucleotides: 19. Germline lookup yields CDR1 MNHGY and CDR2 SVAAGI. CDR3 loop: CASSDGPSGRSSWETQYF. The CDR3 bases are TGTGCCAGCAGTGATGGACCAAGCGGGAGAAGTAGCTGGGAGACCCAGTACTTC.

The rearrangement joins TRBV28 to TRBJ2-2; D not resolved. This CDR3 spans 15 amino acids. Between the trimmed V and J ends, which lost 0 bases and 3 bases, there was a span of 8 bases. Per the germline V gene, CDR1 is MDHEN and CDR2 is SYDVKM. CDR3: CASSLWSSDTGELFF. The CDR3 coding sequence is TGTGCCAGCAGTTTATGGTCCAGCGACACCGGGGAGCTGTTTTTT.

This clonotype rates as medium-sized. This rearrangement joins TRBV20-1 to TRBJ2-1; 8 nucleotides align to TRBD2. Trimming at V came to 0 bases and at J to 4 bases, leaving 8 bases not matched to a gene. CDR3 length: 16 amino acids. Germline V gene sequence: CDR1 DFQATT, CDR2 SNEGSKA (reference sequence). In DNA, the CDR3 is TGCAGTGCTAGAGATTTAATCGGGAGGGTTTACAATGAGCAGTTCTTC. Translation gives CSARDLIGRVYNEQFF.

The chain is built from TRBV20-1 and TRBJ2-7; 10 bases are a match to TRBD1. The CDR3 contains 12 residues. Germline V lookup: CDR1 DFQATT, CDR2 SNEGSKA (reference sequence). Trimming removed 7 bases from V and 6 bases from J; junction bases left unmatched: 6. The CDR3 spells CSVPGQGSEQYF. DNA for the CDR3: TGCAGTGTCCCGGGACAGGGGTCCGAGCAGTACTTC.

By share, this clonotype counts as medium-sized. V and J are TRBV28 and TRBJ2-1, with D possibly matching TRBD2 (6 bases). Per germline, CDR1 MDHEN and CDR2 SYDVKM. This CDR3 is built from 15 residues. Trimming left V 7 bases short and J 2 bases short, with 15 bases between. The CDR3 bases are TGTGCCAGCAAGATAGGTGGGGGGACCTACAATGAGCAGTTCTTC. It specifies CASKIGGGTYNEQFF.

This clonotype was seen a single time. This chain connects TRBV6-5 to TRBJ1-6; no reliable D call. The germline V gene encodes CDR1 MNHEY and CDR2 SVGAGI. The CDR3 consists of 14 residues. V was clipped by 2 bases and J by 10 bases, with 12 bases between them. This CDR3 is CASSYRWPGSPLHF. CDR3 DNA: TGTGCCAGCAGTTACAGGTGGCCTGGGTCACCCCTCCACTTT.

This clonotype was seen more than once but under ten times. This sequence may be a read error, since a much larger clone differs from it by one base. The genes are TRBV7-3 and TRBJ2-6, with a tentative D call TRBD1 (5 bases). The CDR3 covers 17 residues. Germline V gene sequence: CDR1 SGHTA, CDR2 FQGTGA. The CDR3 loop is CASSLTGRAGVASVLTF. The DNA for the CDR3 is TGTGCCAGCAGCTTAACGGGCAGGGCTGGTGTGGCCAGCGTCCTGACTTTC.

Regarding this clonotype: Mismatch with germline at one junction end may stem from a read error. The chain links TRBV20-1 to TRBJ2-2; perhaps TRBD1 as D (5 bases). The CDR3 consists of 15 residues. Germline V gives CDR1 DFQATT, CDR2 SNEGSKA (reference sequence). CDR3 sequence: CSAREQDLNTGELFF. CDR3 in DNA: TGCAGTGCTAGAGAACAGGATCTGAACACCGGAGAGCTGTTTTTT.

This clonotype is medium-sized by share. An end of the junction does not agree with germline; a read error may underlie this. The chain's CDR3 is CASSLDPTGQETQYF. CDR3 sequence (DNA): TGTGCTAGCAGCTTAGATCCTACAGGGCAAGAGACCCAGTACTTC. The chain couples TRBV7-7 to TRBJ2-5; tentatively, D is TRBD1 (6 bases). This CDR3 has 15 residues. Germline V CDR1 and CDR2: SSHAT, FNYEAQ (reference sequence).

The chain recombines TRBV4-1 with TRBJ1-1; 7 bases match TRBD1. This CDR3 is 20 amino acids long. The junction had 19 bases not matched to a gene; V was cut back by 1 base and J by 2 bases. Germline loops: CDR1 MGHRA, CDR2 YSYEKL. Written as DNA, the CDR3 is TGCGCCAGCAGCCAAGTTATGGTACAGGGGCCAGCGGAAAAAAACACTGAAGCTTTCTTT. Translated: CASSQVMVQGPAEKNTEAFF.

By sample share, this clonotype is medium-sized (0.01 to 0.1%). The CDR3 DNA reads TGTGCCAGCAGTTACAGGGACAGGGGCAATCAGCCCCAGCATTTT. It codes for CASSYRDRGNQPQHF. This chain joins TRBV6-9 and TRBJ1-5; 9 bases match TRBD1. The J segment lost 2 bases and the V segment lost 3 bases, leaving 2 bases of the junction unmatched. CDR1 and CDR2 from the germline V gene are MNHGY and SVAAGI. The CDR3 extends over 15 amino acids.

This clonotype was picked up many times. This chain links TRBV5-5 with TRBJ2-7; TRBD1 agrees at 7 bases. The V segment lost 4 bases and the J segment 1 base; nucleotides outside the gene matches: 5. CDR1 and CDR2 from the germline V gene are SGHKS and YYEKEE (reference sequence). CDR3 length: 14 residues. This chain's CDR3 is CASSRTGQSYEQYF. The CDR3 DNA is TGTGCCAGCAGCCGAACGGGACAGTCCTACGAGCAGTACTTC.

The chain is built from TRBV7-2 and TRBJ2-5; 12 bases match TRBD2. The CDR3 is 19 residues long. With V trimmed by 3 bases and J by 5 bases, 16 bases remained unmatched. The V gene's germline CDR1 is SGHTA and CDR2 FQGNSA. The chain's CDR3 is CASSFLSIALAGGGETQYF. The CDR3 DNA sequence: TGTGCCAGCAGCTTTCTATCAATTGCGCTAGCGGGAGGGGGGGAGACCCAGTACTTC.

A word on this clonotype: A junction end diverges from the germline sequence, so it may reflect a read error. The rearrangement links TRBV24-1 to TRBJ2-5; D gene ambiguous. Germline V gene data show CDR1 as KGHDR and CDR2 as SFDVKD. CDR3 length: 15 residues. The CDR3 reads CATSDLSAAQEAQYF. CDR3 nucleotide sequence: TGTGCCACCAGTGATTTGTCGGCGGCCCAAGAGGCCCAGTACTTC.

This clonotype was recorded at least ten times. The chain joins TRBV6-1 to TRBJ2-5, with 7 bases fitting TRBD1. This CDR3 has 13 residues. Germline trimming cut 4 bases from V and 7 bases from J; bases unmatched to any gene: 6. Germline V gene lookup returns CDR1 MNHNS and CDR2 SASEGT. The CDR3 sequence: CASSGQGRGTQYF. CDR3 nucleotides: TGTGCCAGCAGTGGACAGGGTAGGGGGACCCAGTACTTC.

This clonotype appeared many times. The chain joins TRBV5-6 to TRBJ1-1; TRBD1 is a possible D gene (5 bases). Trimming shortened V by 5 bases and J by 0 bases, and 14 bases separated the two germline ends. This CDR3 is built from 15 residues. Germline V CDR1 and CDR2: SGHDT, YYEEEE. In DNA form, the CDR3 reads TGTGCCAGCAGATCTGAGGGACCTATGAACACTGAAGCTTTCTTT. This sequence encodes CASRSEGPMNTEAFF.

Within the sample, this clonotype is medium-sized. V usage is TRBV11-3 and J usage is TRBJ1-1, with TRBD1 identical over 7 bases. The CDR3 has 14 amino acids. Germline loops: CDR1 SGHNT, CDR2 YENEEA. V trimming: 5 bases; J trimming: 6 bases; junction bases outside the gene matches: 9. CDR3 in amino acids: CASSPPDRASEAFF. DNA of the CDR3: TGTGCCAGCAGCCCTCCTGACAGGGCCTCTGAAGCTTTCTTT.

Judged by abundance, this clonotype is medium-sized (0.01 to 0.1%). The chain couples TRBV5-1 to TRBJ2-6; maybe TRBD1 (5 bases). Germline loops: CDR1 SGHRS, CDR2 YFSETQ. Trimming took off 4 bases at V and 0 bases at J, with 11 bases between the two ends. The CDR3 runs 16 residues. This CDR3 reads CASSTYRGSGANVLTF. For the CDR3, the DNA is TGCGCCAGCAGCACCTATAGGGGCTCTGGGGCCAACGTCCTGACTTTC.

This clonotype ranks as medium-sized. The chain uses TRBV20-1 and TRBJ2-2; no firm D call. Germline V gene lookup returns CDR1 DFQATT and CDR2 SNEGSKA (reference sequence). V lost 4 bases and J lost 8, with 11 bases in between. The CDR3 covers 12 residues. The CDR3 bases are TGCAGTGCTATAAATCTGGCGGGGGAGCTGTTTTTT. This translates into CSAINLAGELFF.

Comments on this clonotype: With a far larger clone one base away, a read error is the likely cause. The chain employs TRBV6-5 and TRBJ1-3, with 8 bases identical to TRBD1. CDR3 size: 16 residues. J lost 0 bases, V lost 8 bases, and 9 bases had no gene match. Germline-derived CDR1 and CDR2 are MNHEY and SVGAGI. CDR3 region: CASGGGQALSGNTIYF. The CDR3 DNA sequence: TGTGCCAGCGGTGGGGGACAGGCGCTCTCTGGAAACACCATATATTTT.

This clonotype was picked up many times. The chain recombines TRBV20-1 with TRBJ1-4; TRBD1 agrees at 9 bases. The CDR3 consists of 13 residues. CDR1 and CDR2 (germline): DFQATT, SNEGSKA (reference sequence). The J segment lost 7 bases and the V segment lost 4 bases, leaving 4 bases of the junction unmatched. The CDR3 nucleotides read TGCAGTGCTAAAACAGGGGGCTCTGAAAAACTGTTTTTT. Amino acid sequence: CSAKTGGSEKLFF.

This chain links TRBV12-3 or TRBV12-4 with TRBJ2-7; the D is unclear. V was clipped by 2 bases and J by 3 bases, with 5 bases between them. The length of the CDR3 is 12 residues. CDR3 sequence reads: CASSLKGYEQYF. The CDR3 nucleotides read TGTGCCAGCAGTTTAAAGGGCTACGAGCAGTACTTC.